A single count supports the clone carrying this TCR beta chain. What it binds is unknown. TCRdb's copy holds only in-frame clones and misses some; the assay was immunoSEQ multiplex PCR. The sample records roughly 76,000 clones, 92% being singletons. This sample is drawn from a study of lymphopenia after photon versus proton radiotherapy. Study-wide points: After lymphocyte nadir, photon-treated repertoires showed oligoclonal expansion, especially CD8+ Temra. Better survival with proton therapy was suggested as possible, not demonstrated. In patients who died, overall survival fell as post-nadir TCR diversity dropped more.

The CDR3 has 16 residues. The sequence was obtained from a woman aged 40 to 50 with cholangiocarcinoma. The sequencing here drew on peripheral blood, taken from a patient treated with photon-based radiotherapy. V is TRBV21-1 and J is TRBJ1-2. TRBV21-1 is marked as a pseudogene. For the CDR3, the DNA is TGTGCCAGCAGCAAAGGGAGGGGCCCCACCCTCTATGGCTACACCTTC. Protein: CASSKGRGPTLYGYTF.